This T cell receptor beta chain is drawn from a study of cytomegalovirus exposure and HLA in healthy donors. V was pared by 6 bases and J by 4 bases, with 7 bases of the junction left unmatched. CDR3 length equals 14 residues. CDR1 and CDR2 (germline): SGHRS, YFSETQ. The PCR was carried out with 60 Vbeta primers and 13 Jbeta primers. Profiled with immunoSEQ multiplex PCR; TCRdb holds only in-frame clones, not every one. Of about 170,000 clones listed, under 80% are singletons. Sequenced input: PBMCs. This chain links TRBV5-1 with TRBJ1-1; 9 bases map to TRBD1. The TCR originated in a female donor in good health and CMV-seronegative. The DNA of the CDR3 is TGCGCCAGCACGTCGGGACAGGGTTTCACTGAAGCTTTCTTT. As protein: CASTSGQGFTEAFF.